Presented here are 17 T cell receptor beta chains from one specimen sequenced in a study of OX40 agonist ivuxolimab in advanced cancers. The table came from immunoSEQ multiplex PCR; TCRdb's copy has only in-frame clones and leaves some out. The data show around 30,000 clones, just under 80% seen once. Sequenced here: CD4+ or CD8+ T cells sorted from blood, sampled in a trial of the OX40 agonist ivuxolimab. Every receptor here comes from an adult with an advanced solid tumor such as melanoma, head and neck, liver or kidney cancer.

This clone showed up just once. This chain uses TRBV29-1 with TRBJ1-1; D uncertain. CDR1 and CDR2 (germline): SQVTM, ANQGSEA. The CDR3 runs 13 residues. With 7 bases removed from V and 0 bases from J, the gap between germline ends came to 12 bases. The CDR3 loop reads CSARRDMNTEAFF. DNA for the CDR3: TGCAGCGCTAGGAGAGACATGAACACTGAAGCTTTCTTT.

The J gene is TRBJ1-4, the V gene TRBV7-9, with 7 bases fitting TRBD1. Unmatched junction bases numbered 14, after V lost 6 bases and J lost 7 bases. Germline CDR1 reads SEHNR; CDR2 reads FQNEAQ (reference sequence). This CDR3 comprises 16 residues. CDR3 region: CASRREGAGGFEKLFF. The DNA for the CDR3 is TGTGCCAGCAGGCGAGAGGGGGCCGGAGGTTTTGAAAAACTGTTTTTT.

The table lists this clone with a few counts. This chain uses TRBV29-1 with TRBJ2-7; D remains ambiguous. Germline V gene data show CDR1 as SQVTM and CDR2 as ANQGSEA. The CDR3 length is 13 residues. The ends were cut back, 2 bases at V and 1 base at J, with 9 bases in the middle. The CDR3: CSVEIVGSYEQYF. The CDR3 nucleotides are TGCAGCGTTGAAATTGTCGGATCCTACGAGCAGTACTTC.

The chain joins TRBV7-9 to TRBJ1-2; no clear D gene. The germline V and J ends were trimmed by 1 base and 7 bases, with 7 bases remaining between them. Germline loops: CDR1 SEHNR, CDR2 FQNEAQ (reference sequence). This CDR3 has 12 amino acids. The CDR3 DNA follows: TGTGCCAGCAGCTTAGTTTGGTTTGGCTACACCTTC. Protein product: CASSLVWFGYTF.

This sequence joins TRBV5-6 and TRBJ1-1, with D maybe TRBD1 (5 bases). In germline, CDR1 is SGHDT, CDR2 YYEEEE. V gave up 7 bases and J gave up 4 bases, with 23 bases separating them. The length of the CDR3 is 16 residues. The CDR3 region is CASDLFGIGAATEAFF. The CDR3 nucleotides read TGTGCCAGCGACCTCTTCGGGATTGGGGCGGCCACTGAAGCTTTCTTT. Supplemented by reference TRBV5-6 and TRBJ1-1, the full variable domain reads DAGVTQSPTHLIKTRGQQVTLRCSPKSGHDTVSWYQQALGQGPQFIFQYYEEEERQRGNFPDRFSGHQFPNYSSELNVNALLLGDSALYLCASDLFGIGAATEAFFGQGTRLTVV.

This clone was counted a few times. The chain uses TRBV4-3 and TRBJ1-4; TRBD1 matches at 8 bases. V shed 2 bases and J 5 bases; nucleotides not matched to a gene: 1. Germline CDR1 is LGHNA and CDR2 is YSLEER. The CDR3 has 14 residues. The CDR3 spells CASSQTGGNEKLFF. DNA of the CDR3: TGCGCCAGCAGCCAAACAGGGGGGAATGAAAAACTGTTTTTT.

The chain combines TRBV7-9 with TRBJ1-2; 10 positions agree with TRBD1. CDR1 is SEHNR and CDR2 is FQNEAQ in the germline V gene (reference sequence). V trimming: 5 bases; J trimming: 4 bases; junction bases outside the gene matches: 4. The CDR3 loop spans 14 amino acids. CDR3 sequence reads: CASSATGGGYGYTF. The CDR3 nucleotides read TGTGCCAGCAGCGCGACAGGGGGCGGCTATGGCTACACCTTC.

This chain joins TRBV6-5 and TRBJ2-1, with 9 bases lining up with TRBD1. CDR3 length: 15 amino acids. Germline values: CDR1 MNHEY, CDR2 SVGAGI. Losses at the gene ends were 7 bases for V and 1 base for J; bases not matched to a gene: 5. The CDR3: CASTQDRGSYNEQFF. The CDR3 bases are TGTGCCAGCACCCAGGACAGGGGATCCTACAATGAGCAGTTCTTC.

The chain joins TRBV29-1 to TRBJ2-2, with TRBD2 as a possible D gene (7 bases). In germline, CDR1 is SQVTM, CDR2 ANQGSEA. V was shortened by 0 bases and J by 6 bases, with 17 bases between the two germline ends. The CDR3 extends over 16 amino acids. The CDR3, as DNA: TGCAGCGTTGAAGATCCGGGGGGCAAAAACGCCGGGGAGCTGTTTTTT. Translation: CSVEDPGGKNAGELFF.

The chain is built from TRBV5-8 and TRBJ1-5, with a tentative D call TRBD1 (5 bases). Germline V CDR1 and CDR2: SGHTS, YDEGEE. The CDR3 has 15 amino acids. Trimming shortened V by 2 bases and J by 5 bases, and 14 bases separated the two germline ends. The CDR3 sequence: CASSLGGGDHQPQHF. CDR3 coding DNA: TGTGCCAGCAGCTTAGGCGGAGGGGATCATCAGCCCCAGCATTTT. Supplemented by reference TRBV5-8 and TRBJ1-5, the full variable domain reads EAGVTQSPTHLIKTRGQQATLRCSPISGHTSVYWYQQALGLGLQFLLWYDEGEERNRGNFPPRFSGRQFPNYSSELNVNALELEDSALYLCASSLGGGDHQPQHFGDGTRLSIL.

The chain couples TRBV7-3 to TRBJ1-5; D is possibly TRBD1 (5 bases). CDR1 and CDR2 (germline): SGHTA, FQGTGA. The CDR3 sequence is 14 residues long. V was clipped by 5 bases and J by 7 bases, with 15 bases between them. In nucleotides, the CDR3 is TGTGCCAGCAGCACGAGTGCAGGGTACCAGCCCCAGCATTTT. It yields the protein CASSTSAGYQPQHF. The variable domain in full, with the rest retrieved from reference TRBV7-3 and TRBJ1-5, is GAGVSQTPSNKVTEKGKYVELRCDPISGHTALYWYRQSLGQGPEFLIYFQGTGAADDSGLPNDRFFAVRPEGSVSTLKIQRTERGDSAVYLCASSTSAGYQPQHFGDGTRLSIL.

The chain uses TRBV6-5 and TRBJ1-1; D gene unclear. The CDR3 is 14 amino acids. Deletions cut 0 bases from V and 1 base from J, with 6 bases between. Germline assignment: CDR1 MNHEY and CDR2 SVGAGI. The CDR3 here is CASSYSDENTEAFF. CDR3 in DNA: TGTGCCAGCAGTTACTCGGACGAGAACACTGAAGCTTTCTTT.

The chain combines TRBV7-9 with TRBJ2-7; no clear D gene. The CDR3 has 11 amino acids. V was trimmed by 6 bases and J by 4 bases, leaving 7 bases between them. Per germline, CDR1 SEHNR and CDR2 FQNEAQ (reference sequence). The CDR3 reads CASSDVYEQYF. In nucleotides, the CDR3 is TGTGCCAGCAGTGACGTGTACGAGCAGTACTTC.

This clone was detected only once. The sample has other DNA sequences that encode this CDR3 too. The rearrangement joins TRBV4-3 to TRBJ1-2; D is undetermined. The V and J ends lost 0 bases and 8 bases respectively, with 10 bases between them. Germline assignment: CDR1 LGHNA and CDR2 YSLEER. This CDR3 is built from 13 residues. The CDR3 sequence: CASSQEPSRGYTF. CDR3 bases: TGCGCCAGCAGCCAAGAGCCCAGCAGAGGCTACACCTTC.

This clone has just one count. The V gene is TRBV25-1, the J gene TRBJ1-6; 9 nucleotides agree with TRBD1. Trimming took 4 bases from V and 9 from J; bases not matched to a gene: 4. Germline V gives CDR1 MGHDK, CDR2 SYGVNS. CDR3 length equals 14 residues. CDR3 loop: CASSGGTGSSPLHF. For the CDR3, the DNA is TGTGCCAGCAGTGGGGGGACAGGGAGTTCACCCCTCCACTTT. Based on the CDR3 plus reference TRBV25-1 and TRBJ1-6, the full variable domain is EADIYQTPRYLVIGTGKKITLECSQTMGHDKMYWYQQDPGMELHLIHYSYGVNSTEKGDLSSESTVSRIRTEHFPLTLESARPSHTSQYLCASSGGTGSSPLHFGNGTRLTVT.

CDR3 in DNA: TGTGCCAGCAGCCCTCCGAACAAGCGCTCCTACAATGAGCAGTTCTTC. Its protein product is CASSPPNKRSYNEQFF. The chain is built from TRBV5-4 and TRBJ2-1; the D is unclear. Germline CDR1 is SGHNT and CDR2 is YYREEE (reference sequence). V gave up 4 bases and J gave up 0 bases, with 14 bases separating them. The CDR3 length is 16 residues.

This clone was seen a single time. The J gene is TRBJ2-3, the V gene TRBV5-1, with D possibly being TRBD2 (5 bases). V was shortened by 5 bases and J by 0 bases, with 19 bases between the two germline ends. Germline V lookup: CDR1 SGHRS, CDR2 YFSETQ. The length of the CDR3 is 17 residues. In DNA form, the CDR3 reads TGCGCCAGCAGTCTGAGGACTTCTATATCGAGCACAGATACGCAGTATTTT. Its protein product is CASSLRTSISSTDTQYF.